This T cell receptor (beta chain) was recovered during a study of blood T cell repertoires in COVID-19. Some clones are missing from TCRdb's copy, which holds only in-frame ones; the method was immunoSEQ multiplex PCR. Here the sample spans some 270,000 clones, roughly 90% being singletons. This clone was recorded a few times. The material sequenced was peripheral blood. This TCR was sampled from a woman aged 55-70 years with COVID-19, enrolled during active disease.

The CDR3 region has the DNA TGTGCCAGCAGCTCAACCGGGACAGGGATGGGAGAGACCCAGTACTTC. The encoded protein is CASSSTGTGMGETQYF. The chain employs TRBV11-2 and TRBJ2-5, with TRBD1 identical over 9 bases. Germline-derived CDR1 and CDR2 are SGHAT and FQNNGV. This CDR3 contains 16 residues. The V gene end was trimmed by 4 bases and the J gene end by 4 bases; junction bases not matched to a gene: 10.